The T cell receptor (beta chain) described here comes from a study of OX40 agonist ivuxolimab in advanced cancers. For the study at large: Patients were 82.7% male with ages about 23 to 90, mean approximately 58.

The J segment lost 3 bases and the V segment lost 4 bases, leaving 0 bases of the junction unmatched. The germline V gene encodes CDR1 MNHEY and CDR2 SMNVEV (reference sequence). The CDR3 sequence is 14 residues long. Measured with immunoSEQ multiplex PCR; TCRdb has only the in-frame clones, and not every one. The sample has some 37,000 clones; 88% are singletons. The rearrangement joins TRBV27 to TRBJ2-7; 13 nucleotides align to TRBD2. The TCR originated in an adult with an advanced solid tumor such as melanoma, head and neck, liver or kidney cancer. The sample consisted of CD4+ or CD8+ T cells sorted from blood, taken in a trial of the OX40 agonist ivuxolimab. CDR3 amino acids: CASSWTSGGYEQYF. CDR3 DNA: TGTGCCAGCAGTTGGACTAGCGGGGGCTACGAGCAGTACTTC.